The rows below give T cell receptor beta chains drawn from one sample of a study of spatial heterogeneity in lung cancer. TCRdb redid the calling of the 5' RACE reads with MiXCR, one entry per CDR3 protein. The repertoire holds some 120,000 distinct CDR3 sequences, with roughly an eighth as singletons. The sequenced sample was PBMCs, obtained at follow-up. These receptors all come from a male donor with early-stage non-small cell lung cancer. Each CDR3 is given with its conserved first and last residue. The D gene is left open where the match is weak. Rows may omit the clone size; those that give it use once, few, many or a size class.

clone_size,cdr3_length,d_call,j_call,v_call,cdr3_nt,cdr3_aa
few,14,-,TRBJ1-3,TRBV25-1,TGTGCCAGCAGCCGGGACACCTCTGGAAACACCATATATTTT,CASSRDTSGNTIYF
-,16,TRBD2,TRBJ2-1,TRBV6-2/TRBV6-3,TGTGCCAGCAGACCGTCCGGGACTAGCGCTTACAATGAGCAGTTCTTC,CASRPSGTSAYNEQFF
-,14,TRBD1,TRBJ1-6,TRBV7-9,TGTGCCAGCAGCCGGGACAGGGATCACTCACCCCTCCACTTT,CASSRDRDHSPLHF
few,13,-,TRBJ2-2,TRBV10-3,TGTGCCATCAGTGAAATTAGCACCGGGGAGCTGTTTTTT,CAISEISTGELFF
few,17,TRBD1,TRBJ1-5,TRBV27,TGTGCCAGCAGTTGGTTTCAAGCGGGACAGGAGGGTCAGCCCCAGCATTTT,CASSWFQAGQEGQPQHF
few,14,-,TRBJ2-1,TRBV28,TGTGCCAGCAGGTCCGGGGGCTCCTACAATGAGCAGTTCTTC,CASRSGGSYNEQFF
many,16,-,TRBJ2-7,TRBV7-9,TGTGCCAGCAGCCTAAGACAGCCCGGGCAGGAGGGCGAGCAGTACTTC,CASSLRQPGQEGEQYF
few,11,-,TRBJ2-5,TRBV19,TGTGCCAGTAGTGACCAAGAGACCCAGTACTTC,CASSDQETQYF
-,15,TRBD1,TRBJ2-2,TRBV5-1,TGCGCCAGCAGCCCCGGACAGGGGAGCACCGGGGAGCTGTTTTTT,CASSPGQGSTGELFF
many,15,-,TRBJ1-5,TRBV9,TGTGCCAGCAGCGCCGGAGCAGGGGCTACGCAGCCCCAGCATTTT,CASSAGAGATQPQHF
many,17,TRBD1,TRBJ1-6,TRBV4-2,TGTGCCAGCAGCCCAGTGACAGGGGGCTCCTATAATTCACCCCTCCACTTT,CASSPVTGGSYNSPLHF
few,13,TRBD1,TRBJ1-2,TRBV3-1,TGTGCCAGCAGCCAAGGACAGGGCTATGGCTACACCTTC,CASSQGQGYGYTF
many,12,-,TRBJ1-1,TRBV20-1,TGCAGTGCTGGAGGGGGGGTCACTGAAGCTTTCTTT,CSAGGGVTEAFF
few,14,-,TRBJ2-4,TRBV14,TGTGCCAGCAGCCAAGAATGGGGTTCAAACATTCAGTACTTC,CASSQEWGSNIQYF
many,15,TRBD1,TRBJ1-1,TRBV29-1,TGCAGCGGGGGACAGCTTGACTTCATGAACACTGAAGCTTTCTTT,CSGGQLDFMNTEAFF
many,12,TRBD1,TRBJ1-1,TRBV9,TGTGCCAGCAGCGCCCAGGGGGCTGAAGCTTTCTTT,CASSAQGAEAFF
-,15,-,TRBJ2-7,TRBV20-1,TGCAGTGCTAGAGATCCCGGGGTCTTCTCCTACGAGCAGTACTTC,CSARDPGVFSYEQYF
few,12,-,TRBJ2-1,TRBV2,TGTGCCAGCAGTGTTTGGGGCAATGAGCAGTTCTTC,CASSVWGNEQFF
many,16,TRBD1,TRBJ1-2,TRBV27,TGTGCCAGCAGTTCGATCCGACAGGGTACTAACTATGGCTACACCTTC,CASSSIRQGTNYGYTF
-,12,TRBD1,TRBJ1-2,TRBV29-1,TGCAGCGTACCTGACAGGGGGCTTGGCTACACCTTC,CSVPDRGLGYTF
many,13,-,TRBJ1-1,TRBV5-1,TGCGCCAGCAGCTTGGAGCCCAGGGTGGTAGCTTTCTTT,CASSLEPRVVAFF
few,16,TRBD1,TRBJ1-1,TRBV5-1,TGCGCCAGCAGCCCGGACCCCACAGGGGGCCGGACTGAAGCTTTCTTT,CASSPDPTGGRTEAFF
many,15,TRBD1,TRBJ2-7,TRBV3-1,TGTGCCAGCAGCCAAGCCCAACCAGGGGGTTACGAGCAGTACTTC,CASSQAQPGGYEQYF
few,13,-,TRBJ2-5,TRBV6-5,TGTGCCAGCAGTTATACAGGGTACGAGACCCAGTACTTC,CASSYTGYETQYF
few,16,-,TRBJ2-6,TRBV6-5,TGTGCCAGCAGTTACATGGGGCGCGCTGGGGCCAACGTCCTGACTTTC,CASSYMGRAGANVLTF
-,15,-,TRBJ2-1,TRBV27,TGTGCCAGCTGGGGGGAGGGGGCCGTGAACAATGAGCAGTTCTTC,CASWGEGAVNNEQFF
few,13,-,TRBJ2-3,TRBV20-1,TGCAGTGCTCGGGGGCTAGGAACAGATACGCAGTATTTT,CSARGLGTDTQYF
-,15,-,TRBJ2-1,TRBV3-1,TGTGCCAGCAGCCAAGATCAACTACCCTACAATGAGCAGTTCTTC,CASSQDQLPYNEQFF
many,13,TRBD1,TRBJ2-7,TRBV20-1,TGCAGTGCCAACCGACAGGGGGCCTACGAGCAGTACTTC,CSANRQGAYEQYF
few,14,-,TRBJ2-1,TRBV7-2,TGTGCCAGCAGCCCTAGTGTGGGTCGGAATGAGCAGTTCTTC,CASSPSVGRNEQFF
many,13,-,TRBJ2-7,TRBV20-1,TGCAGTGCTTCGGAGGTTGGTAGGTACGAGCAGTACTTC,CSASEVGRYEQYF
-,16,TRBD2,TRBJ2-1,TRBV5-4,TGTGCCAGCAGCCCCCGGGGGGGGAGCTCCTACAATGAGCAGTTCTTC,CASSPRGGSSYNEQFF
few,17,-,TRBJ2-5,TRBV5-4,TGTGCCAGCAGCTTATTCGGGCGCAAGGAGAGAAAAGAGACCCAGTACTTC,CASSLFGRKERKETQYF
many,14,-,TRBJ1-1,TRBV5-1,TGCGCCAGCAGCTTGGCGGACAGATACACTGAAGCTTTCTTT,CASSLADRYTEAFF
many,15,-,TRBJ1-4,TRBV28,TGTGCCAGCAGTTTAAACTCAGGGTCGGGTGAAAAACTGTTTTTT,CASSLNSGSGEKLFF
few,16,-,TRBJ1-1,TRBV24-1,TGTGCCACCAGTGATTCCGCCACAACAGGGCACACTGAAGCTTTCTTT,CATSDSATTGHTEAFF
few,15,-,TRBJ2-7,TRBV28,TGTGCCAGCAGCCTCTTACGGACCGCCGCCTACGAGCAGTACTTC,CASSLLRTAAYEQYF
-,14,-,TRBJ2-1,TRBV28,TGTGCCAGCAGGACGGGGGGCACCTACAATGAGCAGTTCTTC,CASRTGGTYNEQFF
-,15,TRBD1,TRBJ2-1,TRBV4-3,TGCGCCAGCAGCCAAGAAAGGGGGCTCTACAATGAGCAGTTCTTC,CASSQERGLYNEQFF